One and the same sample provided the 6 T cell receptor beta chains below, sequenced in a study of T cell responses to AZD1222 COVID-19 vaccine. The assay was immunoSEQ multiplex PCR, and TCRdb's table has in-frame clones only and misses some. The sample lists around 150,000 clones; under 95% were seen once. The specimen comprised peripheral blood, sampled 28 days after the second AZD1222 dose. All receptors come from an adult who received the AZD1222 COVID-19 vaccine.

The chain has TRBV7-3 and TRBJ2-1; D unresolved. V lost 7 bases to trimming and J lost 7 bases, with 17 bases between them. Germline assignment: CDR1 SGHTA and CDR2 FQGTGA. CDR3 size: 14 residues. The CDR3 reads CASKSMASSNEQFF. In nucleotides, the CDR3 is TGTGCCAGCAAATCCATGGCTTCCTCTAATGAGCAGTTCTTC.

This chain links TRBV7-6 with TRBJ2-2, with D possibly matching TRBD2 (5 bases). The germline CDR1 and CDR2 sequences are SGHVS and FNYEAQ. The CDR3 runs 17 residues. V lost 5 bases, J lost 7 bases, and 23 bases lay in between. CDR3 nucleotide sequence: TGTGCCAGCAGCGCGCACCTAGCCGGGATTCTCGGCGGGGAGCTGTTTTTT. This sequence encodes CASSAHLAGILGGELFF.

The J gene is TRBJ2-7, the V gene TRBV7-8; D possibly corresponds to TRBD2 (6 bases). Germline CDR1 reads SGHVS; CDR2 reads FQNEAQ. V gave up 5 bases and J gave up 4 bases, with 27 bases separating them. The length of the CDR3 is 18 residues. Here the CDR3 reads CASSPKVVREPSGYEQYF. CDR3 DNA sequence: TGTGCCAGCAGCCCTAAGGTAGTCCGGGAGCCCTCAGGGTACGAGCAGTACTTC.

The chain combines TRBV6-2 or TRBV6-3 with TRBJ2-1; D ambiguous. The CDR3 covers 13 residues. Per the germline V gene, CDR1 is MNHEY and CDR2 is SVGEGT. The ends were cut back, 1 base at V and 9 bases at J, with 10 bases in the middle. The CDR3 DNA follows: TGTGCCAGCAGTTACTGGACCATCGGTGAGCAGTTCTTC. This gives the protein CASSYWTIGEQFF.

The chain recombines TRBV7-8 with TRBJ2-1; D assignment may be TRBD1 or TRBD2 (5 bases each). This CDR3 contains 16 residues. Deletions cut 5 bases from V and 7 bases from J, with 21 bases between. Germline-derived CDR1 and CDR2 are SGHVS and FQNEAQ. The CDR3 DNA reads TGTGCCAGCAGCCCTAATTTGAGGGTAGGGGTGAATGAGCAGTTCTTC. This codes for CASSPNLRVGVNEQFF.

This clone was picked up one time. This chain connects TRBV18 to TRBJ1-2, with 9 bases matching TRBD1. Germline CDR1 is KGHSH and CDR2 is LQKENI. The CDR3 extends over 14 amino acids. V shed 3 bases and J 6 bases; nucleotides not matched to a gene: 5. CDR3 amino acids: CASSPDRGRDGYTF. For the CDR3, the DNA is TGTGCCAGCTCACCGGACAGGGGAAGGGATGGCTACACCTTC.